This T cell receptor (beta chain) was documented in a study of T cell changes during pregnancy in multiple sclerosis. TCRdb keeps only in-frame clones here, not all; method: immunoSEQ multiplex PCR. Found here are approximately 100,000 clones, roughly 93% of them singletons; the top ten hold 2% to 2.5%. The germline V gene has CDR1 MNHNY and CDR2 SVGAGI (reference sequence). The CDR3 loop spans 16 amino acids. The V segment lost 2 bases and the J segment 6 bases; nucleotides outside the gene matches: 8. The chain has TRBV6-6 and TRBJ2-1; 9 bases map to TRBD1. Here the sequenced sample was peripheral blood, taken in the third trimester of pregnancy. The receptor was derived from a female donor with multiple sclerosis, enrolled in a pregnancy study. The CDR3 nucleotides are TGTGCCAGCAGTTACCCTCGACAGGGGGGCGGCAATGAGCAGTTCTTC. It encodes CASSYPRQGGGNEQFF.